The 22 T cell receptor beta chains reported below all come from one sample, sequenced in a study of vaccination and CD4 T cells after COVID-19. Sequencing of cultured CD4+ T cell DNA used the Oncomine TCR Beta short-read assay. TCRdb re-derived calls from the PCR reads in MiXCR, one entry per CDR3 protein. The sample includes about 16,000 distinct CDR3 sequences, 35% to 45% of them seen just once. These receptors have no known antigen. The sample's treatment: approximately 9-day PBMC culture with coronavirus spike peptide pools or control peptides (ViraFEST assay). The specimen was CD4+ T cells from blood, cultured in vitro, collected before SARS-CoV-2 vaccination. Receptors were obtained from a human donor who received a COVID-19 vaccine.

In its sample, this clonotype ranks as medium-sized. V gene TRBV15 combines with J gene TRBJ1-2; D unclear. V was shortened by 0 bases and J by 2 bases, with 10 bases between the two germline ends. Per the germline V gene, CDR1 is LNHNV and CDR2 is YYDKDF (reference sequence). The CDR3 consists of 15 residues. The CDR3 DNA reads TGTGCCACCAGCAGAGAACACAGTGCAAACTATGGCTACACCTTC. It specifies CATSREHSANYGYTF.

This clonotype was seen a handful of times. J is TRBJ1-2 and V is TRBV7-2, with D perhaps TRBD1 (5 bases). Germline V gives CDR1 SGHTA, CDR2 FQGNSA. V shed 2 bases and J shed 8 bases, with 12 bases lying between them. The CDR3 loop spans 13 amino acids. CDR3 nucleotide sequence: TGTGCCAGCAGCTTAAACGGGCAGGGAGGCTACACCTTC. Translation: CASSLNGQGGYTF.

The chain combines TRBV5-1 with TRBJ2-5; 9 nucleotides align to TRBD1. Per germline, CDR1 SGHRS and CDR2 YFSETQ. V shed 4 bases, J shed 4 bases, and the junction held 8 bases outside the gene matches. The CDR3 extends over 15 amino acids. CDR3 amino acids: CASSHWDRDVETQYF. The CDR3 DNA sequence: TGCGCCAGCAGCCACTGGGACAGGGATGTAGAGACCCAGTACTTC.

J is TRBJ1-2 and V is TRBV30; D might be TRBD1 (6 bases). This CDR3 is 14 amino acids long. V dropped 6 bases and J dropped 7 bases, with 21 bases sitting between them. Germline V lookup: CDR1 GTSNPN, CDR2 SVGIG (reference sequence). The CDR3 sequence: CACRWTVRSGGYTF. Written as DNA, the CDR3 is TGTGCCTGCCGGTGGACAGTCCGATCTGGTGGCTACACCTTC.

The chain uses TRBV20-1 and TRBJ2-7, with D possibly being TRBD1 (6 bases). CDR1 and CDR2 (germline): DFQATT, SNEGSKA (reference sequence). Trimming left V 0 bases short and J 0 bases short, with 9 bases between. There are 14 residues in the CDR3. As DNA, the CDR3 is TGCAGTGCTAGAGATGACAGGAGCTCCTACGAGCAGTACTTC. This gives the protein CSARDDRSSYEQYF.

This clonotype came up a few times. The J gene is TRBJ2-1, the V gene TRBV20-1, with D possibly matching TRBD1 (6 bases). The V and J ends lost 6 bases and 4 bases respectively, with 16 bases between them. There are 14 residues in the CDR3. Germline CDR1 and CDR2: DFQATT and SNEGSKA (reference sequence). The CDR3 loop reads CSAQSETGYNEQFF. CDR3 DNA: TGCAGTGCCCAGAGTGAGACAGGATACAATGAGCAGTTCTTC.

The chain recombines TRBV6-1 with TRBJ2-7, with D tentatively TRBD1 (5 bases). This CDR3 is 13 amino acids long. Trimming shortened V by 6 bases and J by 0 bases, and 9 bases separated the two germline ends. Germline assignment: CDR1 MNHNS and CDR2 SASEGT. CDR3 protein: CASRRTYSYEQYF. DNA for the CDR3: TGTGCCAGCAGACGGACATACTCCTACGAGCAGTACTTC.

This clonotype has only a few counts. V is TRBV2 and J is TRBJ1-2; a weak D match, TRBD1 (6 bases). Germline-derived CDR1 and CDR2 are SNHLY and FYNNEI. V lost 1 base, J lost 4 bases, and 16 bases lay in between. The CDR3 has 16 amino acids. CDR3 coding DNA: TGTGCCAGCAGTGAAGGCGGGACCCAGGGGCTCTATGGCTACACCTTC. It codes for CASSEGGTQGLYGYTF.

This clonotype was counted a few times. The rearrangement uses TRBV6-5 and TRBJ1-6; 8 nucleotides agree with TRBD1. This CDR3 comprises 17 residues. V gave up 3 bases and J gave up 5 bases; unmatched junction bases: 9. From germline, CDR1 is MNHEY and CDR2 SVGAGI. The CDR3 nucleotides are TGTGCCAGCAGTTATACGGCAGGGGGCGGCCATAATTCACCCCTCCACTTT. This gives the protein CASSYTAGGGHNSPLHF.

The chain combines TRBV10-1 with TRBJ1-2; D uncertain. This CDR3 spans 13 amino acids. The V end lost 3 bases, the J end lost 2 bases, and 7 bases lay between the germline ends. Germline-derived CDR1 and CDR2 are WNHNN and SYGVQD (reference sequence). The CDR3 sequence: CASSERPNYGYTF. In nucleotides, the CDR3 is TGCGCCAGCAGTGAAAGGCCGAACTATGGCTACACCTTC.

J is TRBJ2-3 and V is TRBV4-2; D gene uncertain. Trimming shortened V by 2 bases and J by 5 bases, and 11 bases separated the two germline ends. This CDR3 contains 14 residues. Germline CDR1 is LGHNA and CDR2 is YNFKEQ. The CDR3 sequence: CASSQSGPRDTQYF. CDR3 nucleotide sequence: TGTGCCAGCAGCCAATCCGGACCTAGAGATACGCAGTATTTT.

By frequency in the sample, this clonotype is medium-sized. The chain carries TRBV5-1 and TRBJ2-7; 7 bases match TRBD1. V lost 0 bases to trimming and J lost 2 bases; unmatched junction nucleotides: 2. This CDR3 is 14 amino acids long. CDR1 and CDR2 from the germline V gene are SGHRS and YFSETQ. CDR3 protein: CASSLDRGAYEQYF. The CDR3 bases are TGCGCCAGCAGCTTGGACAGGGGCGCCTACGAGCAGTACTTC.

The rearrangement joins TRBV7-7 to TRBJ1-5; the D gene is possibly TRBD1 (6 bases). Between the trimmed V and J ends, which lost 0 bases and 2 bases, there was a span of 26 bases. The CDR3 contains 21 residues. The germline V gene has CDR1 SSHAT and CDR2 FNYEAQ (reference sequence). CDR3 residues: CASSLALLNREWKRGNQPQHF. CDR3 sequence (DNA): TGTGCCAGCAGCTTAGCCCTTTTGAACAGGGAGTGGAAGAGGGGCAATCAGCCCCAGCATTTT.

The CDR3 region is CASRKGGAGTEAFF. In DNA, the CDR3 is TGTGCCAGCAGGAAAGGGGGGGCGGGCACTGAAGCTTTCTTT. The gene calls are TRBV2 and TRBJ1-1, with D perhaps matching TRBD1 (6 bases). From germline, CDR1 is SNHLY and CDR2 FYNNEI. The ends were cut back, 6 bases at V and 4 bases at J, with 15 bases in the middle. The CDR3 is 14 residues long.

The chain carries TRBV2 and TRBJ2-3; possibly TRBD1 or TRBD2 for D (6 bases each). This CDR3 has 15 residues. Trimming removed 5 bases at V and 4 bases at J, with 16 bases between. The germline CDR1 and CDR2 sequences are SNHLY and FYNNEI. The CDR3, as DNA: TGTGCCAGCAGTTTCGTTGGGGGGCGAGCAGATACGCAGTATTTT. It is translated as CASSFVGGRADTQYF.

This clonotype was recorded a few times. V is TRBV12-3 or TRBV12-4 and J is TRBJ2-5; a weak D match, TRBD1 (6 bases). V dropped 3 bases and J dropped 3 bases, with 8 bases sitting between them. The CDR3 consists of 13 residues. Here the CDR3 DNA reads TGTGCCAGCAGTTTGGACAGAGAAGAGACCCAGTACTTC. Amino acid sequence: CASSLDREETQYF.

This clonotype appeared a few times. The rearrangement links TRBV5-1 to TRBJ2-2, with D unresolved. The ends were cut back, 1 base at V and 0 bases at J, with 13 bases in the middle. There are 17 residues in the CDR3. The germline V gene has CDR1 SGHRS and CDR2 YFSETQ. The CDR3 coding sequence is TGCGCCAGCAGCTTGTCCCCAGAAAAAGCGAACACCGGGGAGCTGTTTTTT. Amino acids: CASSLSPEKANTGELFF.

Written as DNA, the CDR3 is TGTGCCACGGGGAGACCCGTCTACAATGAGCAGTTCTTC. Protein: CATGRPVYNEQFF. This chain joins TRBV6-1 and TRBJ2-1; maybe TRBD2 (5 bases). CDR1 is MNHNS, CDR2 SASEGT, per germline. The CDR3 spans 13 residues. V lost 10 bases and J lost 3, with 13 bases in between.

The gene calls are TRBV27 and TRBJ2-4; D ambiguous. The V gene's germline CDR1 is MNHEY and CDR2 SMNVEV (reference sequence). Trimming left V 3 bases short and J 8 bases short, with 14 bases between. The CDR3 length is 14 residues. The CDR3 DNA is TGTGCCAGCAGTTTGAGTGGGGTATGGGACATTCAGTACTTC. This translates into CASSLSGVWDIQYF.

This clonotype showed up just a few times. The chain's CDR3 is CASSLVRGNQPQHF. CDR3 nucleotides: TGTGCCAGCAGCTTAGTTCGGGGGAATCAGCCCCAGCATTTT. The chain is built from TRBV7-2 and TRBJ1-5; D perhaps matches TRBD1 (5 bases). Trimming stripped 1 base from V and 4 bases from J, with 8 bases between. The CDR3 is made up of 14 amino acids. Germline V CDR1 and CDR2: SGHTA, FQGNSA.

This clonotype appeared a few times. The chain employs TRBV20-1 and TRBJ2-3; no reliable D call. V lost 5 bases, J lost 0 bases, and 9 bases lay in between. Germline loops: CDR1 DFQATT, CDR2 SNEGSKA (reference sequence). The CDR3 consists of 13 residues. The CDR3 spells CSAPLASTDTQYF. CDR3 nucleotide sequence: TGCAGTGCTCCCCTGGCCAGCACAGATACGCAGTATTTT.

This clonotype turned up a few times. The J gene is TRBJ2-7, the V gene TRBV20-1; 10 nucleotides match TRBD1. The CDR3 loop spans 14 amino acids. From germline, CDR1 is DFQATT and CDR2 SNEGSKA (reference sequence). Trimming took 3 bases from V and 3 from J; bases not matched to a gene: 5. The CDR3 loop reads CSASRQGAYYEQYF. As DNA, the CDR3 is TGCAGTGCTAGCCGACAGGGGGCTTACTACGAGCAGTACTTC.